This passage covers 30 T cell receptor beta chains from one sample sequenced in a study of blood T cell repertoires in COVID-19. Clones were read by immunoSEQ multiplex PCR, and TCRdb kept only the in-frame ones, dropping some. The profile shows about 150,000 clones, 80% to 90% of them singletons. The specimen was peripheral blood. These receptors all stem from a man in his 70s with acute or convalescent COVID-19.

A note on this clone: The same CDR3 can be traced to other DNA sequences in this sample. The genes are TRBV7-2 and TRBJ2-3, with a weak D call TRBD1 (6 bases). CDR3 length equals 15 residues. From germline, CDR1 is SGHTA and CDR2 FQGNSA. V was clipped by 1 base and J by 1 base, with 9 bases between them. As DNA, the CDR3 is TGTGCCAGCAGCTTAGTTTCAGGGGGCACAGATACGCAGTATTTT. Translated: CASSLVSGGTDTQYF.

The chain recombines TRBV6-5 with TRBJ2-1; tentative D call: TRBD2 (6 bases). This CDR3 has 15 residues. Germline-derived CDR1 and CDR2 are MNHEY and SVGAGI. V was pared by 7 bases and J by 5 bases, with 18 bases between. CDR3 sequence: CASIIPAGSDNEQFF. As DNA, the CDR3 is TGTGCCAGCATTATCCCGGCGGGGTCAGACAATGAGCAGTTCTTC.

The chain recombines TRBV11-2 with TRBJ2-5; 8 bases are a match to TRBD1. The CDR3 has 15 amino acids. Germline CDR1 SGHAT, CDR2 FQNNGV. V dropped 5 bases and J dropped 1; count of bases not matched to a gene: 6. CDR3 nucleotide sequence: TGTGCCAGCAGCACCTCCGGGACAGGCCAAGAGACCCAGTACTTC. Encoded protein: CASSTSGTGQETQYF.

The chain couples TRBV10-3 to TRBJ1-6; 7 bases fit TRBD1. This CDR3 has 15 amino acids. CDR1 and CDR2 from the germline V gene are ENHRY and SYGVKD. With V trimmed by 10 bases and J by 2 bases, 8 bases remained unmatched. The DNA of the CDR3 is TGTGCCACTACAGACAGGGTCGCCTATAATTCACCCCTCCACTTT. Residues: CATTDRVAYNSPLHF.

Many counts were recorded for this clone. The chain combines TRBV18 with TRBJ2-7, with 7 nucleotides matching TRBD1. This CDR3 has 18 residues. Germline trimming cut 4 bases from V and 5 bases from J; bases unmatched to any gene: 20. Per the germline V gene, CDR1 is KGHSH and CDR2 is LQKENI. The CDR3: CASSLRDSRSRFNHEQYF. CDR3 bases: TGTGCCAGCTCACTTCGGGACAGCAGGAGTAGGTTTAATCACGAGCAGTACTTC.

This chain uses TRBV9 with TRBJ1-5, with D perhaps TRBD1 (6 bases). The CDR3 contains 17 residues. Per the germline V gene, CDR1 is SGDLS and CDR2 is YYNGEE. Trimming took 3 bases from V and 3 from J, leaving 19 bases between them. As DNA, the CDR3 is TGTGCCAGCAGCGGGGGGGGGCACGGATCCAACAATCAGCCCCAGCATTTT. It translates to CASSGGGHGSNNQPQHF.

The chain has TRBV12-3 or TRBV12-4 and TRBJ2-5; D possibly corresponds to TRBD1 (5 bases). Trimming cost V 3 bases and J 1 base, with 6 bases left between them. The CDR3 sequence is 13 residues long. The CDR3 region has the DNA TGTGCCAGCAGTTTGGACACCCAAGAGACCCAGTACTTC. This encodes CASSLDTQETQYF.

The chain links TRBV18 to TRBJ2-7, with 7 bases identical to TRBD2. The CDR3 has 15 residues. V was pared by 2 bases and J by 3 bases, with 7 bases of the junction left unmatched. Germline V gene lookup returns CDR1 KGHSH and CDR2 LQKENI. The CDR3 here is CASSPGAGEGYEQYF. The CDR3 nucleotides read TGTGCCAGCTCACCAGGGGCGGGAGAGGGCTACGAGCAGTACTTC.

V and J are TRBV3-1 (or the pseudogene TRBV3-2) and TRBJ2-5; TRBD1 agrees at 11 bases. The V and J ends lost 1 base and 4 bases, in that order; junction bases with no gene match: 2. Germline V gene data show CDR1 as LGHDT and CDR2 as YNNKEL (reference sequence). This CDR3 has 15 residues. Written as DNA, the CDR3 is TGTGCCAGCAGCCAAGGGACAGGGGGCTTAGAGACCCAGTACTTC. This codes for CASSQGTGGLETQYF.

The rearrangement joins TRBV7-9 to TRBJ2-7; maybe TRBD1 (6 bases). V was trimmed by 5 bases and J by 2 bases, leaving 13 bases between them. CDR3 length: 14 amino acids. CDR1 and CDR2 (germline): SEHNR, FQNEAQ (reference sequence). DNA of the CDR3: TGTGCCAGCAGCGCGACCGCAGGGGCCTACGAGCAGTACTTC. It encodes CASSATAGAYEQYF.

This chain joins TRBV19 and TRBJ2-7; 14 bases map to TRBD2. Germline lookup yields CDR1 LNHDA and CDR2 SQIVND (reference sequence). CDR3 length: 19 amino acids. J was trimmed by 0 bases and V by 5 bases; bases with no gene match: 12. For the CDR3, the DNA is TGTGCCAGTAGTTCGATGGGACTAGCGGGAGAGCTTTTCTCCTACGAGCAGTACTTC. Translating it yields CASSSMGLAGELFSYEQYF.

Points on this clone: A read error may account for a junction end that differs from germline. The V gene is TRBV5-1, the J gene TRBJ2-3; tentative D call: TRBD2 (6 bases). This CDR3 has 13 residues. Germline-derived CDR1 and CDR2 are SGHRS and YFSETQ. CDR3: CASSRDSPGLDDF. The CDR3 DNA reads TGCGCCAGCAGCCGTGACAGTCCGGGACTGGATGATTTT. Full variable domain (remainder filled in from reference TRBV5-1 and TRBJ2-3): KAGVTQTPRYLIKTRGQQVTLSCSPISGHRSVSWYQQTPGQGLQFLFEYFSETQRNKGNFPGRFSGRQFSNSRSEMNVSTLELGDSALYLCASSRDSPGLDDFGPGTRLTVL.

The rearrangement joins TRBV5-1 to TRBJ1-2; 8 bases align to TRBD1. Germline V gene sequence: CDR1 SGHRS, CDR2 YFSETQ. Trimming cost V 4 bases and J 1 base; bases outside gene matches: 6. The CDR3 spans 15 residues. CDR3 sequence: CASSPRTGSNYGYTF. For the CDR3, the DNA is TGCGCCAGCAGCCCAAGGACAGGGAGTAACTATGGCTACACCTTC.

This clone was counted many times. The gene calls are TRBV4-3 and TRBJ1-5; D ambiguous. Trimming pared 0 bases from V and 0 bases from J, leaving 6 bases between. CDR1 and CDR2 from the germline V gene are LGHNA and YSLEER. The CDR3 sequence is 15 residues long. The CDR3: CASSQDRNSNQPQHF. Here the CDR3 DNA reads TGCGCCAGCAGCCAAGACAGGAATAGCAATCAGCCCCAGCATTTT.

The chain links TRBV24-1 to TRBJ1-5, with no clear D. This CDR3 has 14 amino acids. V shed 4 bases and J shed 4 bases, with 10 bases lying between them. Germline values: CDR1 KGHDR, CDR2 SFDVKD. The CDR3 DNA follows: TGTGCCACCAGTGAAGGGCCGGGGAATCAGCCCCAGCATTTT. Amino acid sequence: CATSEGPGNQPQHF.

This rearrangement joins TRBV7-8 to TRBJ2-1; TRBD2 matches 11 bases. CDR3 length equals 17 residues. The ends lost 4 bases at V and 5 bases at J; junction bases unmatched: 10. Germline V gene data show CDR1 as SGHVS and CDR2 as FQNEAQ. CDR3: CASSWGLAVGENNEQFF. CDR3 nucleotides: TGTGCCAGCAGCTGGGGACTAGCGGTGGGGGAAAACAATGAGCAGTTCTTC.

This rearrangement joins TRBV6-5 to TRBJ1-2; maybe TRBD1 (6 bases). CDR3 length: 14 amino acids. The germline V gene encodes CDR1 MNHEY and CDR2 SVGAGI. Trimming cost V 6 bases and J 2 bases, with 13 bases left between them. The CDR3 sequence: CASRQTGGNYGYTF. The CDR3 bases are TGTGCCAGCAGACAGACAGGCGGGAACTATGGCTACACCTTC.

CDR3 sequence (DNA): TGTGCCAGCAGCCCCCGGTTAGCGGGAGGCAACACCGGGGAGCTGTTTTTT. It codes for CASSPRLAGGNTGELFF. This rearrangement joins TRBV7-8 to TRBJ2-2, with 10 nucleotides matching TRBD2. The CDR3 has 17 residues. The germline V gene has CDR1 SGHVS and CDR2 FQNEAQ. The V segment lost 5 bases and the J segment 2 bases; nucleotides outside the gene matches: 8.

This chain links TRBV28 with TRBJ2-1, with 12 positions matching TRBD2. V gave up 5 bases and J gave up 6 bases; unmatched junction bases: 8. The CDR3 contains 16 residues. Germline lookup yields CDR1 MDHEN and CDR2 SYDVKM. CDR3 amino acids: CASSPGTSGLANEQFF. CDR3 sequence (DNA): TGTGCCAGCAGTCCAGGGACTAGCGGGCTTGCCAATGAGCAGTTCTTC.

The genes are TRBV7-9 and TRBJ2-5; 8 bases match TRBD2. J was trimmed by 4 bases and V by 3 bases; bases with no gene match: 4. The CDR3 runs 14 residues. Germline CDR1 and CDR2: SEHNR and FQNEAQ (reference sequence). The CDR3 protein is CASSFREGRETQYF. In nucleotides, the CDR3 is TGTGCCAGCAGCTTCCGGGAGGGGCGAGAGACCCAGTACTTC.

The chain combines TRBV2 with TRBJ2-5; TRBD2 aligns across 7 bases. In germline, CDR1 is SNHLY, CDR2 FYNNEI. CDR3 length: 14 residues. V lost 4 bases, J lost 5 bases, and 7 bases stayed unmatched. The CDR3 sequence is CASSVGLWGETQYF. The CDR3 DNA reads TGTGCCAGCAGTGTGGGACTATGGGGGGAGACCCAGTACTTC. The variable domain in full, completed from reference TRBV2 and TRBJ2-5, reads EPEVTQTPSHQVTQMGQEVILRCVPISNHLYFYWYRQILGQKVEFLVSFYNNEISEKSEIFDDQFSVERPDGSNFTLKIRSTKLEDSAMYFCASSVGLWGETQYFGPGTRLLVL.

The rearrangement uses TRBV9 and TRBJ2-2; 10 bases agree with TRBD2. This CDR3 contains 16 residues. The germline gives CDR1 SGDLS, CDR2 YYNGEE. After removal of 2 bases from V and 5 bases from J, the junction contained 6 bases not matched to a gene. CDR3 loop: CASSVSGRARTGELFF. CDR3 coding DNA: TGTGCCAGCAGCGTCAGCGGGAGGGCCCGTACCGGGGAGCTGTTTTTT.

This clone was observed a few times. The genes are TRBV28 and TRBJ1-2, with unresolved D. CDR3 length: 12 residues. V was pared by 3 bases and J by 9 bases, with 11 bases between. Germline CDR1 and CDR2: MDHEN and SYDVKM. Here the CDR3 reads CASSFSSYRYTF. The CDR3 DNA reads as TGTGCCAGCAGTTTTTCCAGTTATCGCTACACCTTC.

This clone was seen only a few times. This chain connects TRBV4-3 to TRBJ1-1; D gene uncertain. Germline V gene data show CDR1 as LGHNA and CDR2 as YSLEER. The ends were cut back, 5 bases at V and 0 bases at J, with 22 bases in the middle. The CDR3 covers 18 residues. CDR3 nucleotides: TGCGCCAGCAGCGAAAGCAGGATAAACTTAGACATGAACACTGAAGCTTTCTTT. It yields the protein CASSESRINLDMNTEAFF.

The V call is TRBV27, the J call TRBJ2-3; a possible D gene is TRBD1 (5 bases). The CDR3 is made up of 12 amino acids. The V end lost 6 bases, the J end lost 4 bases, and 8 bases lay between the germline ends. Looked up from germline, CDR1 is MNHEY and CDR2 is SMNVEV (reference sequence). The CDR3 loop is CASRQGPDTQYF. CDR3 in DNA: TGTGCCAGCAGGCAGGGCCCAGATACGCAGTATTTT.

V usage is TRBV6-2 or TRBV6-3 and J usage is TRBJ2-1, with D unresolved. CDR3 length equals 13 residues. Trimming pared 0 bases from V and 6 bases from J, leaving 6 bases between. Germline V gene lookup returns CDR1 MNHEY and CDR2 SVGEGT. The DNA for the CDR3 is TGTGCCAGCAGTTACTCGAACTTCAATGAGCAGTTCTTC. This sequence encodes CASSYSNFNEQFF.

This chain links TRBV19 with TRBJ2-3; tentative D call: TRBD1 (5 bases). Between the trimmed V and J ends, which lost 3 bases and 7 bases, there was a span of 8 bases. CDR1 is LNHDA and CDR2 is SQIVND in the germline V gene (reference sequence). The CDR3 loop spans 12 amino acids. In DNA form, the CDR3 reads TGTGCCAGTAGTATTGGGGCCCATACGCAGTATTTT. This encodes CASSIGAHTQYF.

J is TRBJ1-1 and V is TRBV11-1; D is unresolved. The CDR3 covers 14 residues. The germline V gene has CDR1 SGHAT and CDR2 FQDESV (reference sequence). Trimming stripped 3 bases from V and 6 bases from J, with 14 bases between. The CDR3 protein is CASSLNTLSAEAFF. Written as DNA, the CDR3 is TGTGCCAGCAGCTTGAATACCCTTAGCGCTGAAGCTTTCTTT.

The rearrangement uses TRBV7-2 and TRBJ1-4, with no clear D. V lost 1 base and J lost 4, with 4 bases in between. This CDR3 region has 13 residues. From germline, CDR1 is SGHTA and CDR2 FQGNSA. CDR3 residues: CASSLGLNEKLFF. CDR3 coding DNA: TGTGCCAGCAGCTTAGGACTTAATGAAAAACTGTTTTTT.

The CDR3: CASNRDSYEQYF. In nucleotides, the CDR3 is TGTGCCAGCAACAGGGACTCCTACGAGCAGTACTTC. This sequence joins TRBV2 and TRBJ2-7, with D tentatively TRBD1 (6 bases). Germline V gene data show CDR1 as SNHLY and CDR2 as FYNNEI. V lost 7 bases and J 0 bases, leaving 7 bases between the germline ends. The CDR3 is 12 residues long.